One and the same sample provided the 31 T cell receptor beta chains below, sequenced in a study of T cell responses to AZD1222 COVID-19 vaccine. Generated by immunoSEQ multiplex PCR, the TCRdb table keeps only in-frame clones and is missing some. The sample lists 60,000 to 80,000 clones; 85% were seen once. The material sequenced was peripheral blood, taken on day 0 of AZD1222 vaccination. Receptors originate from an adult in good health.

This chain joins TRBV6-4 and TRBJ1-6; D ambiguous. Germline lookup yields CDR1 MRHNA and CDR2 SNTAGT. V dropped 8 bases and J dropped 4 bases, with 9 bases sitting between them. The CDR3 sequence is 13 residues long. The CDR3 nucleotides are TGTGCCAGCCGGGCCGATTATAATTCACCCCTCCACTTT. Translating it yields CASRADYNSPLHF.

V usage is TRBV30 and J usage is TRBJ2-2, with TRBD2 identical over 10 bases. The CDR3 is 14 amino acids. V lost 6 bases and J lost 6; bases outside the gene matches: 7. The V gene's germline CDR1 is GTSNPN and CDR2 SVGIG (reference sequence). CDR3 nucleotide sequence: TGTGCCTGTAACAAGCGGGGGGGCCCCGGGGAGCTGTTTTTT. This sequence encodes CACNKRGGPGELFF.

The rearrangement joins TRBV6-6 to TRBJ1-2; D not resolved. The V end lost 6 bases, the J end lost 7 bases, and 15 bases lay between the germline ends. Germline-derived CDR1 and CDR2 are MNHNY and SVGAGI (reference sequence). This CDR3 is built from 13 residues. The chain's CDR3 is CASSRDGVVGYTF. In DNA form, the CDR3 reads TGTGCCAGCAGCCGCGACGGGGTAGTTGGCTACACCTTC.

CDR3 protein: CASRQNTEAFF. In DNA, the CDR3 is TGTGCCAGCCGACAGAACACTGAAGCTTTCTTT. The genes are TRBV12-3 or TRBV12-4 and TRBJ1-1; D call uncertain. The CDR3 covers 11 residues. Trimming took off 8 bases at V and 1 base at J, with 5 bases between the two ends.

The CDR3 reads CASSQDGTGGTNEKLFF. CDR3 sequence (DNA): TGCGCCAGCAGCCAAGATGGGACAGGAGGAACTAATGAAAAACTGTTTTTT. The genes are TRBV4-1 and TRBJ1-4; 8 bases fit TRBD1. Germline CDR1 reads MGHRA; CDR2 reads YSYEKL. With V trimmed by 0 bases and J by 1 base, 4 bases remained unmatched. This CDR3 is built from 17 residues.

The chain recombines TRBV29-1 with TRBJ2-7, with 8 bases aligning to TRBD1. Germline V gene data show CDR1 as SQVTM and CDR2 as ANQGSEA. The V gene end was trimmed by 8 bases and the J gene end by 7 bases; junction bases not matched to a gene: 16. CDR3 size: 14 residues. The CDR3 nucleotides read TGCAGCCCTCAAGGGGGACAGGATCTTTGGGAGCAGTACTTC. Its protein is CSPQGGQDLWEQYF.

Judged by abundance, this clone is medium-sized. The gene calls are TRBV3-1 (or the pseudogene TRBV3-2) and TRBJ1-2, with D maybe TRBD1 (5 bases). The CDR3 has 18 amino acids. Germline V gene lookup returns CDR1 LGHDT and CDR2 YNNKEL (reference sequence). V dropped 0 bases and J dropped 5 bases, with 22 bases sitting between them. The CDR3 loop is CASSQERGDRGRGYGYTF. The CDR3 DNA is TGTGCCAGCAGCCAAGAACGAGGGGATCGGGGCAGAGGATATGGCTACACCTTC.

About this clone itself: This specimen includes other DNA sequences encoding the same CDR3. V usage is TRBV18 and J usage is TRBJ2-1; D gene uncertain. The CDR3 is 14 amino acids. V was clipped by 3 bases and J by 0 bases, with 6 bases between them. The V gene's germline CDR1 is KGHSH and CDR2 LQKENI. The CDR3 DNA reads TGTGCCAGCTCACCCCCGAGCTCCTACAATGAGCAGTTCTTC. It is translated as CASSPPSSYNEQFF.

The J gene is TRBJ2-3, the V gene TRBV19; D ambiguous. V was clipped by 7 bases and J by 0 bases, with 8 bases between them. Germline CDR1 reads LNHDA; CDR2 reads SQIVND (reference sequence). CDR3 size: 13 residues. The CDR3 DNA reads TGTGCCAGTAAGGCTTTAAGCACAGATACGCAGTATTTT. This gives the protein CASKALSTDTQYF. Combining the CDR3 with reference TRBV19 and TRBJ2-3 gives the whole variable domain DGGITQSPKYLFRKEGQNVTLSCEQNLNHDAMYWYRQDPGQGLRLIYYSQIVNDFQKGDIAEGYSVSREKKESFPLTVTSAQKNPTAFYLCASKALSTDTQYFGPGTRLTVL.

This clone was recorded a few times. The same CDR3 arises from other DNA sequences in this sample as well. CDR3 nucleotide sequence: TGTGCCAGTAGTATATCCGAAGAGACCCAGTACTTC. Translated, it gives CASSISEETQYF. The V call is TRBV19, the J call TRBJ2-5; no firm D call. Trimming pared 2 bases from V and 3 bases from J, leaving 4 bases between. Germline V lookup: CDR1 LNHDA, CDR2 SQIVND (reference sequence). This CDR3 comprises 12 residues. The full variable domain, with the rest looked up from reference TRBV19 and TRBJ2-5, is DGGITQSPKYLFRKEGQNVTLSCEQNLNHDAMYWYRQDPGQGLRLIYYSQIVNDFQKGDIAEGYSVSREKKESFPLTVTSAQKNPTAFYLCASSISEETQYFGPGTRLLVL.

The V gene is TRBV29-1, the J gene TRBJ1-2, with 7 positions matching TRBD1. Germline V gene sequence: CDR1 SQVTM, CDR2 ANQGSEA. CDR3 length: 15 residues. The junction had 10 bases not matched to a gene; V was cut back by 1 base and J by 5 bases. The CDR3 coding sequence is TGCAGCGTTGAAGGACCCCCGGGACAGCCTTATGGCTACACCTTC. This encodes CSVEGPPGQPYGYTF.

The gene calls are TRBV19 and TRBJ2-7; D is uncertain. CDR3 size: 14 residues. V lost 2 bases and J lost 0, with 8 bases in between. The germline V gene encodes CDR1 LNHDA and CDR2 SQIVND (reference sequence). DNA of the CDR3: TGTGCCAGTAGTATACGCCAGAGCTCCTACGAGCAGTACTTC. Its protein is CASSIRQSSYEQYF.

The genes are TRBV19 and TRBJ1-1, with a weak D call TRBD1 (6 bases). CDR3 size: 13 residues. CDR1 and CDR2 from the germline V gene are LNHDA and SQIVND (reference sequence). Trimming pared 5 bases from V and 7 bases from J, leaving 14 bases between. The CDR3 DNA reads TGTGCCAGTAGTCCTGGGGGGGGCCGTGAAGCTTTCTTT. This translates into CASSPGGGREAFF.

The rearrangement uses TRBV27 and TRBJ1-5; tentative D call: TRBD1 (5 bases). In germline, CDR1 is MNHEY, CDR2 SMNVEV (reference sequence). V was pared by 4 bases and J by 4 bases, with 32 bases between. This CDR3 comprises 21 residues. CDR3 nucleotide sequence: TGTGCCAGCAGTTCCCACTCCCAGGGACTCGGTGGCAGACTATCGAATCAGCCCCAGCATTTT. This encodes CASSSHSQGLGGRLSNQPQHF.

The chain uses TRBV5-1 and TRBJ2-3; D gene unclear. The CDR3 has 14 residues. V was trimmed by 0 bases and J by 9 bases, leaving 14 bases between them. Per the germline V gene, CDR1 is SGHRS and CDR2 is YFSETQ. This chain's CDR3 is CASSLGADVGTQYF. DNA of the CDR3: TGCGCCAGCAGCTTGGGAGCAGACGTCGGAACGCAGTATTTT. The full variable domain, with the rest looked up from reference TRBV5-1 and TRBJ2-3, is KAGVTQTPRYLIKTRGQQVTLSCSPISGHRSVSWYQQTPGQGLQFLFEYFSETQRNKGNFPGRFSGRQFSNSRSEMNVSTLELGDSALYLCASSLGADVGTQYFGPGTRLTVL.

V and J are TRBV9 and TRBJ1-1; 10 bases match TRBD1. Trimming at V came to 3 bases and at J to 1 base, leaving 12 bases not matched to a gene. The CDR3 runs to 18 residues. Germline V gene data show CDR1 as SGDLS and CDR2 as YYNGEE. Here the CDR3 DNA reads TGTGCCAGCAGCGATAGTGACAGGGGGCGTCAGGCGAACACTGAAGCTTTCTTT. Its translation: CASSDSDRGRQANTEAFF.

This chain joins TRBV10-2 and TRBJ2-5; a weak D match, TRBD2 (6 bases). The V and J ends lost 5 bases and 5 bases respectively, with 21 bases between them. The CDR3 length is 16 residues. Germline CDR1 reads WSHSY; CDR2 reads SAAADI. The DNA of the CDR3 is TGCGCCAGCAGTCTCCGACTAGTTAGTAGAACGGAGACCCAGTACTTC. It encodes CASSLRLVSRTETQYF.

The V gene is TRBV6-5, the J gene TRBJ1-1; D not certain. CDR3 length equals 15 residues. The ends were cut back, 6 bases at V and 1 base at J, with 15 bases in the middle. Germline-derived CDR1 and CDR2 are MNHEY and SVGAGI. The CDR3 spells CASRLPGRENTEAFF. As DNA, the CDR3 is TGTGCCAGCAGATTGCCAGGCCGCGAGAACACTGAAGCTTTCTTT.

The V call is TRBV7-8, the J call TRBJ2-4; tentatively, D is TRBD2 (6 bases). The CDR3 is 15 residues long. V was pared by 2 bases and J by 3 bases, with 11 bases between. Germline assignment: CDR1 SGHVS and CDR2 FQNEAQ. This CDR3 reads CASSLLGTLKNIQYF. CDR3 in DNA: TGTGCCAGCAGCTTATTAGGGACTCTCAAAAACATTCAGTACTTC.

The CDR3 here is CASSHLAGGQFAQYF. The CDR3 DNA is TGTGCCAGCAGCCATCTAGCGGGGGGGCAGTTCGCGCAGTACTTC. The V gene is TRBV3-1 (or the pseudogene TRBV3-2), the J gene TRBJ2-7; 12 nucleotides match TRBD2. Trimming removed 3 bases from V and 9 bases from J; junction bases left unmatched: 9. From germline, CDR1 is LGHDT and CDR2 YNNKEL (reference sequence). This CDR3 is built from 15 residues.

The chain is built from TRBV4-2 and TRBJ2-4; 13 positions agree with TRBD2. CDR3 length: 16 amino acids. Per the germline V gene, CDR1 is LGHNA and CDR2 is YNFKEQ. With V trimmed by 4 bases and J by 3 bases, 3 bases remained unmatched. DNA for the CDR3: TGTGCCAGCAGCCCCGGGACTAGCGGGGACAAAAACATTCAGTACTTC. Encoded protein: CASSPGTSGDKNIQYF.

Only one count was recorded for this clone. This rearrangement joins TRBV7-2 to TRBJ2-7; weak D call: TRBD1 (5 bases). The CDR3 runs to 15 residues. V lost 5 bases to trimming and J lost 4 bases, with 18 bases between them. Germline V lookup: CDR1 SGHTA, CDR2 FQGNSA. The CDR3 spells CASSLPTLGVYEQYF. In nucleotides, the CDR3 is TGTGCCAGCAGCCTACCAACTTTAGGGGTGTACGAGCAGTACTTC.

This chain uses TRBV5-1 with TRBJ1-2, with D maybe TRBD1 (5 bases). Between the trimmed V and J ends, which lost 4 bases and 8 bases, there was a span of 27 bases. CDR1 is SGHRS and CDR2 is YFSETQ in the germline V gene. CDR3 length: 17 amino acids. CDR3 residues: CASSQWGRSPNSDGYTF. The CDR3 DNA reads TGCGCCAGCAGCCAATGGGGCAGGAGCCCCAACTCGGACGGCTACACCTTC.

This clone has a handful of counts. The chain couples TRBV28 to TRBJ1-4; D remains unclear. Per germline, CDR1 MDHEN and CDR2 SYDVKM. The V end was cut by 2 bases, the J end by 8 bases, with 6 bases between. This CDR3 has 12 residues. This chain's CDR3 is CASSLGGEKLFF. CDR3 sequence (DNA): TGTGCCAGCAGTTTAGGAGGGGAAAAACTGTTTTTT.

The rearrangement uses TRBV30 and TRBJ1-2; D ambiguous. The CDR3 loop spans 13 amino acids. V lost 3 bases to trimming and J lost 0 bases, with 8 bases between them. Germline V gene lookup returns CDR1 GTSNPN and CDR2 SVGIG (reference sequence). CDR3 DNA sequence: TGTGCCTGGAGCGAGACATCTAACTATGGCTACACCTTC. This sequence encodes CAWSETSNYGYTF.

The chain links TRBV7-2 to TRBJ1-2, with a tentative D call TRBD1 (5 bases). The V and J ends lost 3 bases and 1 base respectively, with 12 bases between them. This CDR3 contains 15 residues. Germline V gives CDR1 SGHTA, CDR2 FQGNSA. The CDR3 region is CASSFHSTDNYGYTF. CDR3 nucleotide sequence: TGTGCCAGCAGCTTTCACTCGACAGATAACTATGGCTACACCTTC.

The chain links TRBV12-3 or TRBV12-4 to TRBJ2-1; D is ambiguous. V shed 6 bases and J shed 8 bases, with 8 bases lying between them. This CDR3 comprises 11 residues. The CDR3 reads CASRDLDEQFF. CDR3 in DNA: TGTGCCAGCAGAGATCTAGATGAGCAGTTCTTC.

This clone was found a few times. This rearrangement joins TRBV7-8 to TRBJ2-1, with TRBD2 identical over 7 bases. The germline V gene has CDR1 SGHVS and CDR2 FQNEAQ. The CDR3 spans 14 residues. After removal of 4 bases from V and 9 bases from J, the junction contained 9 bases not matched to a gene. The CDR3 nucleotides are TGTGCCAGCAGCTCCCTCCGGGGGGTGGCTGAGCAGTTCTTC. This sequence encodes CASSSLRGVAEQFF.

The sample holds a few counts of this clone. The chain links TRBV4-1 to TRBJ2-7; D ambiguous. V dropped 5 bases and J dropped 2 bases, with 16 bases sitting between them. Germline CDR1 MGHRA, CDR2 YSYEKL. This CDR3 is 15 amino acids long. The CDR3 is CASSASPRLPYEQYF. DNA of the CDR3: TGCGCCAGCAGCGCAAGCCCTCGGTTGCCCTACGAGCAGTACTTC.

The chain recombines TRBV5-4 with TRBJ1-2; D is possibly TRBD1 (5 bases). Trimming shortened V by 4 bases and J by 3 bases, and 16 bases separated the two germline ends. This CDR3 contains 15 residues. Germline CDR1 reads SGHNT; CDR2 reads YYREEE (reference sequence). The CDR3 protein is CASSPPGLEDYGYTF. CDR3 DNA sequence: TGTGCCAGCAGCCCCCCGGGACTGGAAGACTATGGCTACACCTTC.

This clone was found once. The chain joins TRBV7-8 to TRBJ2-1; 7 bases align to TRBD2. The CDR3 runs 16 residues. The germline gives CDR1 SGHVS, CDR2 FQNEAQ. J was trimmed by 0 bases and V by 6 bases; bases with no gene match: 8. Here the CDR3 DNA reads TGTGCCAGCAGTCGTTCAGCGGGGAGCTCCTACAATGAGCAGTTCTTC. The encoded protein is CASSRSAGSSYNEQFF.